This T cell receptor (beta chain) originates from a study of blood T cells in healthy people across ages. The second PCR ran about 6 to 11 cycles with a sample-barcoded 5' primer and J-beta primers. TCRdb recomputed calls from the 5' RACE reads with MiXCR, one row per CDR3 protein. The sample shows roughly 1,800,000 distinct CDR3 sequences, approximately 50% of them seen only once. V was shortened by 7 bases and J by 1 base, with 17 bases between the two germline ends. Germline V gene lookup returns CDR1 DFQATT and CDR2 SNEGSKA (reference sequence). This CDR3 has 14 amino acids. Sequences were obtained from blood. V usage is TRBV20-1 and J usage is TRBJ2-7; D uncertain. This receptor was taken from a middle-aged woman in good health. CDR3 protein: CSVGSHARSYEQYF. The CDR3 nucleotides are TGCAGTGTCGGTTCTCACGCGCGGTCCTACGAGCAGTACTTC.